This paragraph covers one TCR beta chain sequence. Its specificity is unknown. Germline assignment: CDR1 LNHDA and CDR2 SQIVND (reference sequence). The CDR3 has 16 amino acids. Reprocessing the 5' RACE reads, TCRdb reports a single entry for every CDR3 protein and omits DNA. The data show about 430,000 distinct CDR3 sequences, and the top ten clones hold over 1.1%. The data derive from a study of T cells expressing NK-cell markers. Across the whole study: Seven HCMV-seropositive donors and one seronegative donor made up the eight sequenced donors.

Notes on the study in general: These clonotypes also led the CD3+CD56-NKG2C+ fraction in a few donors.

This receptor was obtained from a woman in her forties or fifties in good health. The sample taken for sequencing was blood T cells: a sorted CD56 or NKG2C T cell subset, CD4+ or CD8+ T cells, or bulk PBMC T cells (not recorded which). The chain uses TRBV19 and TRBJ1-4; the D call of TRBD1 rests on TCRdb alone, since no DNA is present to check it. The CDR3 sequence is CASSPRDRSMIEKLFF.